The 26 T cell receptor beta chains reported below all come from one sample, sequenced in a study of spatial heterogeneity in lung cancer. General observations from the study: For expanded intratumoral alpha and beta TCRs, counts tracked tumor mutation counts.

Regarding time point: sample taken at primary tumor resection. TCRdb fed the 5' RACE reads into MiXCR, producing one record per CDR3 protein. This table has around 20,000 distinct CDR3 sequences, approximately 10% appearing once. For these TCRs, the target antigens are not known. Sequencing used lung tumor tissue, obtained at surgery. The receptors stem from a female donor with early-stage non-small cell lung cancer.

A note on this clonotype: Found in a library prepared for alpha chains, this beta chain is an off-target read, and its abundance has little meaning. This chain connects TRBV7-2 to TRBJ1-5, with no clear D. Germline loops: CDR1 SGHTA, CDR2 FQGNSA. Trimming took 1 base from V and 1 from J, leaving 14 bases between them. This CDR3 is 17 amino acids long. CDR3 bases: TGTGCCAGCAGCTTAGTAGGAGGGTTTGGGAGCAATCAGCCCCAGCATTTT. It translates to CASSLVGGFGSNQPQHF.

This clonotype has only a few counts. This beta chain came through as a stray read in a library set up for alpha chains, and its size says little. The CDR3 is CASRSGYSSYEQYF. DNA for the CDR3: TGTGCCAGCAGATCAGGTTATAGCTCCTACGAGCAGTACTTC. This rearrangement joins TRBV6-5 to TRBJ2-7; D gene ambiguous. V dropped 6 bases and J dropped 0 bases, with 12 bases sitting between them. Germline CDR1 is MNHEY and CDR2 is SVGAGI. The CDR3 sequence is 14 residues long.

This clonotype has ten or more counts. The size of this beta chain means little, since it is a stray read in a library made for alpha chains. V gene TRBV4-3 combines with J gene TRBJ1-4, with a tentative D call TRBD1 (5 bases). The CDR3 loop spans 14 amino acids. Trimming took off 1 base at V and 3 bases at J, with 6 bases between the two ends. From germline, CDR1 is LGHNA and CDR2 YSLEER. CDR3 sequence (DNA): TGCGCCAGCAGCCAAGGAGGGGCTAATGAAAAACTGTTTTTT. Amino acids: CASSQGGANEKLFF.

This clonotype has a handful of counts. Little can be read into the size of this beta chain, an off-target read in a library designed for alpha chains. The chain recombines TRBV5-6 with TRBJ2-7, with D possibly matching TRBD2 (5 bases). Germline V gene data show CDR1 as SGHDT and CDR2 as YYEEEE. The CDR3 has 12 amino acids. Deletions cut 3 bases from V and 4 bases from J, with 8 bases between. CDR3 DNA: TGTGCCAGCAGCTGGAGGACGTACGAGCAGTACTTC. Residues: CASSWRTYEQYF. Full variable domain (outside the CDR3, taken from reference TRBV5-6 and TRBJ2-7): DAGVTQSPTHLIKTRGQQVTLRCSPKSGHDTVSWYQQALGQGPQFIFQYYEEEERQRGNFPDRFSGHQFPNYSSELNVNALLLGDSALYLCASSWRTYEQYFGPGTRLTVT.

This clonotype was counted only a few times. For a library built for alpha chains, this beta chain is a stray read; little rests on its size. The rearrangement uses TRBV5-4 and TRBJ2-1, with D maybe TRBD2 (7 bases). The V and J ends lost 3 bases and 7 bases respectively, with 17 bases between them. Germline CDR1 reads SGHNT; CDR2 reads YYREEE (reference sequence). CDR3 length equals 15 residues. The DNA for the CDR3 is TGTGCCAGCAGCTCCGGGGAGGGGGGATGGAATGAGCAGTTCTTC. Translated: CASSSGEGGWNEQFF.

This clonotype was counted at least ten times. The library was built for alpha chains, so this beta chain is an off-target read and its size means little. The rearrangement links TRBV6-9 to TRBJ2-5; TRBD1 matches at 9 bases. V lost 10 bases to trimming and J lost 1 base; unmatched junction nucleotides: 13. Germline-derived CDR1 and CDR2 are MNHGY and SVAAGI. The CDR3 runs to 16 residues. CDR3 in DNA: TGTGCCACCGCCCCCCCGGGACAGGGCCTCCAAGAGACCCAGTACTTC. Translated: CATAPPGQGLQETQYF.

This clonotype occurred many times. The size of this beta chain means little, since it is a stray read in a library made for alpha chains. The CDR3 DNA reads TGCGCCAGCAGCTTGGCGGGGGGCCCGAACACTGAAGCTTTCTTT. It translates to CASSLAGGPNTEAFF. V gene TRBV5-1 combines with J gene TRBJ1-1; tentative D call: TRBD1 (6 bases). V was pared by 0 bases and J by 1 base, with 10 bases between. The CDR3 sequence is 15 residues long. Germline V gene lookup returns CDR1 SGHRS and CDR2 YFSETQ.

This clonotype was observed at least ten times. Found in a library prepared for alpha chains, this beta chain is an off-target read, and its abundance has little meaning. This rearrangement joins TRBV7-2 to TRBJ2-5; 8 bases agree with TRBD1. The V segment lost 4 bases and the J segment 5 bases; nucleotides outside the gene matches: 6. Germline values: CDR1 SGHTA, CDR2 FQGNSA. The CDR3 spans 14 residues. This CDR3 is CASSSTGGEETQYF. CDR3 bases: TGTGCCAGCAGCTCTACAGGGGGTGAGGAGACCCAGTACTTC.

This clonotype has more than one count but fewer than ten. This beta chain is off target for a library built for alpha chains, so its abundance means little. The chain is built from TRBV5-4 and TRBJ2-5; D is unresolved. V lost 1 base, J lost 3 bases, and 7 bases lay in between. The germline CDR1 and CDR2 sequences are SGHNT and YYREEE (reference sequence). The length of the CDR3 is 13 residues. CDR3 sequence: CASSLISEETQYF. The CDR3 DNA sequence: TGTGCCAGCAGCTTGATAAGCGAAGAGACCCAGTACTTC.

This clonotype was detected ten times or more. As an off-target read in a library built for alpha chains, this beta chain has a frequency of little significance. This rearrangement joins TRBV7-9 to TRBJ2-1; 10 nucleotides line up with TRBD2. This CDR3 is built from 15 residues. Germline-derived CDR1 and CDR2 are SEHNR and FQNEAQ (reference sequence). Trimming at V came to 5 bases and at J to 3 bases, leaving 4 bases not matched to a gene. CDR3 sequence: CASSPGTSVYNEQFF. CDR3 coding DNA: TGTGCCAGCAGCCCCGGGACTAGCGTCTACAATGAGCAGTTCTTC. Full variable domain (rest looked up from reference TRBV7-9 and TRBJ2-1): DTGVSQNPRHKITKRGQNVTFRCDPISEHNRLYWYRQTLGQGPEFLTYFQNEAQLEKSRLLSDRFSAERPKGSFSTLEIQRTEQGDSAMYLCASSPGTSVYNEQFFGPGTRLTVL.

This clonotype showed up many times. Being off target in a library aimed at alpha chains, this beta chain has a size of little meaning. The chain uses TRBV7-2 and TRBJ2-4, with TRBD2 as a possible D gene (6 bases). CDR1 and CDR2 from the germline V gene are SGHTA and FQGNSA. V was trimmed by 5 bases and J by 0 bases, leaving 17 bases between them. CDR3 size: 17 residues. As DNA, the CDR3 is TGTGCCAGCAGCCCCCGAATGGGGGGTCTAGCCAAAAACATTCAGTACTTC. Amino acid sequence: CASSPRMGGLAKNIQYF. Full variable domain (missing parts from reference TRBV7-2 and TRBJ2-4): GAGVSQSPSNKVTEKGKDVELRCDPISGHTALYWYRQSLGQGLEFLIYFQGNSAPDKSGLPSDRFSAERTGGSVSTLTIQRTQQEDSAVYLCASSPRMGGLAKNIQYFGAGTRLSVL.

There are many counts of this clonotype. This beta chain appears as a stray read in a library generated for alpha chains; its size is not informative. The rearrangement uses TRBV5-5 and TRBJ2-7; TRBD1 agrees at 8 bases. V shed 2 bases, J shed 2 bases, and the junction held 3 bases outside the gene matches. The CDR3 loop spans 14 amino acids. Germline CDR1 reads SGHKS; CDR2 reads YYEKEE (reference sequence). This CDR3 is CASSFGTGTYEQYF. CDR3 sequence (DNA): TGTGCCAGCAGCTTCGGGACAGGCACCTACGAGCAGTACTTC.

By its share, this clonotype is medium-sized. This beta chain is an unintended read in a library built for alpha chains; its size means little. This chain links TRBV24-1 with TRBJ1-2, with D uncertain. The CDR3 consists of 16 residues. Trimming stripped 0 bases from V and 7 bases from J, with 17 bases between. Germline loops: CDR1 KGHDR, CDR2 SFDVKD. The CDR3: CATSDLHRPVGLGYTF. CDR3 nucleotide sequence: TGTGCCACCAGTGATTTGCACCGACCAGTCGGCCTTGGCTACACCTTC.

This clonotype is termed medium-sized. In a library made to pick up alpha chains, this beta chain is a stray read with a size that means little. The chain recombines TRBV9 with TRBJ1-5; D might be TRBD1 (5 bases). V was clipped by 0 bases and J by 7 bases, with 8 bases between them. This CDR3 contains 13 residues. Germline lookup yields CDR1 SGDLS and CDR2 YYNGEE. This CDR3 reads CASSVDQGQPQHF. For the CDR3, the DNA is TGTGCCAGCAGCGTAGATCAGGGCCAGCCCCAGCATTTT.

In this sample, this clonotype is medium-sized. This beta chain represents an off-target read in a library built for alpha chains; its size is of limited meaning. The chain is built from TRBV12-3 or TRBV12-4 and TRBJ2-2; D unresolved. This CDR3 contains 14 residues. Trimming removed 6 bases from V and 4 bases from J, with 12 bases in between. CDR3 in amino acids: CASSNSGVTGELFF. The CDR3 region has the DNA TGTGCCAGCAGCAATTCGGGCGTCACCGGGGAGCTGTTTTTT.

Judged by abundance, this clonotype is medium-sized. This beta chain was picked up by a library intended for alpha chains and is off target, so its count carries little meaning. The J gene is TRBJ2-5, the V gene TRBV6-6; D is undetermined. There are 13 residues in the CDR3. Between the trimmed V and J ends, which lost 2 bases and 10 bases, there was a span of 14 bases. CDR1 is MNHNY and CDR2 is SVGAGI in the germline V gene (reference sequence). The CDR3 DNA reads as TGTGCCAGCAGTTACGACCCTTTTGGGGACCAGTACTTC. Its protein product is CASSYDPFGDQYF.

This clonotype was recorded many times. This beta chain turned up in a library designed for alpha chains; as an off-target read, its abundance says little. This sequence joins TRBV7-9 and TRBJ1-1, with TRBD1 as a possible D gene (5 bases). Germline V gene sequence: CDR1 SEHNR, CDR2 FQNEAQ (reference sequence). The length of the CDR3 is 15 residues. The V end was cut by 1 base, the J end by 1 base, with 10 bases between. DNA of the CDR3: TGTGCCAGCAGCTTAGGGGCAGGGACGAACACTGAAGCTTTCTTT. It is translated as CASSLGAGTNTEAFF.

Note on this clonotype: The library was prepared for alpha chains; this beta chain is a stray read, so its frequency means little. The chain links TRBV21-1 to TRBJ1-5; the table's D call, TRBD1, was not checked against the DNA. TRBV21-1 is noted as a pseudogene. The length of the CDR3 is 14 residues. CDR3 sequence reads: CASSNKGFNQPQHF. The CDR3 DNA follows: TGTGCCAGCAGCAACAAGGGGTTCAATCAGCCCCAGCATTTT.

This clonotype is classed as medium-sized. As an off-target read in a library built for alpha chains, this beta chain has a frequency of little significance. The chain combines TRBV9 with TRBJ2-7; possibly TRBD1 or TRBD2 for D (6 bases each). The CDR3 extends over 14 amino acids. Germline V gene lookup returns CDR1 SGDLS and CDR2 YYNGEE. Trimming removed 0 bases at V and 4 bases at J, with 11 bases between. CDR3 nucleotide sequence: TGTGCCAGCAGCGTAGGCTGGGGGGCTTACGAGCAGTACTTC. Amino acids: CASSVGWGAYEQYF.

This clonotype occurred many times. The library was designed around alpha chains, so this beta chain is a stray read whose abundance carries little weight. The chain carries TRBV9 and TRBJ2-2, with 7 positions matching TRBD1. The CDR3 loop spans 16 amino acids. The germline gives CDR1 SGDLS, CDR2 YYNGEE. Trimming at V came to 4 bases and at J to 6 bases, leaving 12 bases not matched to a gene. CDR3: CASSLRQGGTAGELFF. The CDR3 DNA reads TGTGCCAGCAGCCTACGACAGGGTGGAACCGCCGGGGAGCTGTTTTTT.

Turning to this clonotype: This beta chain lies outside the target of a library built for alpha chains; its clone size means little. The V gene is TRBV4-1, the J gene TRBJ1-2, with 7 bases lining up with TRBD1. The CDR3 has 14 residues. CDR1 is MGHRA and CDR2 is YSYEKL in the germline V gene. V lost 0 bases and J lost 8; bases outside the gene matches: 6. The CDR3 sequence is CASSQDGTVYGYTF. The CDR3 nucleotides are TGCGCCAGCAGCCAAGACGGGACAGTTTACGGCTACACCTTC.

This clonotype was detected many times. As an off-target read in a library built for alpha chains, this beta chain has a frequency of little significance. The chain joins TRBV2 to TRBJ1-2; possibly TRBD1 for D (5 bases). Germline V lookup: CDR1 SNHLY, CDR2 FYNNEI. The length of the CDR3 is 15 residues. V was pared by 3 bases and J by 2 bases, with 13 bases between. This chain's CDR3 is CASSDNAGINYGYTF. The CDR3 DNA sequence: TGTGCCAGCAGTGATAATGCAGGGATAAACTATGGCTACACCTTC.

This clonotype was recorded a few times. The library was prepared for alpha chains; this beta chain is a stray read, so its frequency means little. CDR3 DNA sequence: TGCAGCGTTGAGGGTCAGTTCTTC. It translates to CSVEGQFF. The genes are TRBV29-1 and TRBJ2-1; no definite D call. CDR3 length equals 8 residues. The ends were cut back, 3 bases at V and 13 bases at J, with 4 bases in the middle. Germline values: CDR1 SQVTM, CDR2 ANQGSEA.

This clonotype showed up many times. This beta chain is a stray sequence in a library constructed for alpha chains; its clone size is not meaningful. The chain joins TRBV20-1 to TRBJ1-2; 8 positions agree with TRBD1. V shed 4 bases and J 3 bases; nucleotides not matched to a gene: 7. The CDR3 loop spans 14 amino acids. CDR1 and CDR2 from the germline V gene are DFQATT and SNEGSKA (reference sequence). CDR3 in amino acids: CSAKITDRDYGYTF. The CDR3 nucleotides read TGCAGTGCTAAAATTACGGACAGGGACTATGGCTACACCTTC.

On this clonotype itself: This beta chain slipped into a library made for alpha chains as a stray read, so its size is not meaningful. The V gene is TRBV2, the J gene TRBJ2-3; D might be TRBD1 or TRBD2, each matching 5 bases. V lost 3 bases, J lost 4 bases, and 14 bases lay in between. Germline CDR1 is SNHLY and CDR2 is FYNNEI. CDR3 length equals 15 residues. The CDR3 spells CASSETAKEADTQYF. In DNA form, the CDR3 reads TGTGCCAGCAGTGAGACAGCGAAGGAGGCAGATACGCAGTATTTT.

This clonotype was observed at least ten times. The library was built for alpha chains, so this beta chain is an off-target read and its size means little. The chain combines TRBV7-9 with TRBJ1-5, with D possibly TRBD1 on 6 matching bases. This CDR3 has 16 residues. Trimming took off 1 base at V and 7 bases at J, with 17 bases between the two ends. Germline-derived CDR1 and CDR2 are SEHNR and FQNEAQ (reference sequence). CDR3 sequence: CASSLEGQIVGQPQHF. The CDR3 DNA follows: TGTGCCAGCAGCTTAGAAGGACAGATTGTCGGCCAGCCCCAGCATTTT.